The clone carrying this T cell receptor (beta chain) was found a few times. The target antigen is unknown. This entry comes from a study of response to subunit inactivated influenza vaccine. Findings of the study overall: Each seasonal influenza vaccination, the authors suggested, recruits few new T cells.

V gave up 2 bases and J gave up 7 bases, with 6 bases separating them. The germline V gene encodes CDR1 SGHRS and CDR2 YFSETQ. The CDR3 is 12 amino acids. TCRdb re-called the RT-PCR reads with MiXCR, one entry per CDR3 protein. Among about 520,000 distinct CDR3 sequences listed, roughly 25% were seen once. Sequenced here: CD4+ T cells sorted from PBMCs, sampled 5 days after vaccination. The chain carries TRBV5-1 and TRBJ2-2; D gene unclear. This TCR came from a man aged 45-65 years who received an inactivated influenza vaccine. Here the CDR3 DNA reads TGCGCCAGCAGCTTAATTGACGGGGAGCTGTTTTTT. This translates into CASSLIDGELFF.